Below, one T cell receptor (beta chain) is given with its context. Its antigen is unidentified. The same CDR3 also results from other DNA sequences found in this sample. This specimen belongs to a study of siplizumab effects on memory and regulatory T cells. Broader study findings: In the presence of siplizumab, alloreactive sequences traceable to unstimulated CD4+ memory cells were significantly reduced. The average Treg-derived proportion among mappable alloreactive CD4+ clones was 68.8% with siplizumab versus 25% to 30% in controls. Many proliferating CD4+ or CD8+ clones remained unclassified. Roughly 75-96% of them could not be assigned either a naive or a memory phenotype.

Clones were sequenced by immunoSEQ multiplex PCR, and TCRdb holds only the in-frame ones, with some missing. The data contain tens of thousands of clones, roughly 80% of them singletons. Source material: memory CD4+ T cells sorted from blood. The TCR originated in a human donor in good health.

The CDR3 spells CASSPNSGTEAFF. The CDR3 DNA follows: TGTGCCAGCAGCCCAAATTCGGGAACTGAAGCTTTCTTT. This rearrangement joins TRBV7-2 to TRBJ1-1; D remains ambiguous. This CDR3 contains 13 residues. V shed 5 bases and J shed 5 bases, with 12 bases lying between them. Germline values: CDR1 SGHTA, CDR2 FQGNSA.